Below are 13 T cell receptor beta chains sequenced from a single sample in a study of CD8+ T cells in alopecia areata. As for treatment: oral pan-JAK inhibitor, 5-10 mg twice daily. Sequencing relied on a cDNA template that was reverse transcribed from extracted RNA. Produced via immunoSEQ multiplex PCR; TCRdb's table is partial and in-frame only. The sample has more than 150,000 clones, approximately 56% seen once. The sequenced sample was CD4+ T cells sorted from blood, obtained at week 4, from a patient treated with tofacitinib. The receptors here all came from a human donor with alopecia areata.

This clone was observed a few times. The DNA of the CDR3 is TGTGCCAGCAGGGCAGGGGGGGCCATTCAGTACTTC. Its protein is CASRAGGAIQYF. J is TRBJ2-4 and V is TRBV6-5, with D possibly called TRBD1 or TRBD2 (7 bases each). This CDR3 has 12 amino acids. From germline, CDR1 is MNHEY and CDR2 SVGAGI. V was cut by 6 bases and J by 9 bases, with 12 bases left in between.

V and J are TRBV2 and TRBJ1-5, with 9 bases that match TRBD1. The CDR3 loop spans 15 amino acids. V gave up 7 bases and J gave up 1 base; unmatched junction bases: 5. Looked up from germline, CDR1 is SNHLY and CDR2 is FYNNEI. The CDR3 sequence: CASNGGQGSNQPQHF. CDR3 in DNA: TGTGCCAGCAACGGAGGACAGGGGAGCAATCAGCCCCAGCATTTT.

The chain carries TRBV4-2 and TRBJ2-5; D might be TRBD2 (6 bases). The CDR3 covers 14 residues. Trimming shortened V by 1 base and J by 3 bases, and 9 bases separated the two germline ends. CDR1 is LGHNA and CDR2 is YNFKEQ in the germline V gene. The CDR3 reads CASSQAGGEETQYF. DNA of the CDR3: TGTGCCAGCAGCCAAGCCGGAGGGGAAGAGACCCAGTACTTC.

The J gene is TRBJ1-5, the V gene TRBV27; 7 nucleotides match TRBD1. CDR1 and CDR2 from the germline V gene are MNHEY and SMNVEV (reference sequence). V lost 8 bases to trimming and J lost 4 bases; unmatched junction nucleotides: 11. The CDR3 sequence is 15 residues long. CDR3 coding DNA: TGTGCCAGCCTCCCGACAGGGCGCGGGAATCAGCCCCAGCATTTT. This sequence encodes CASLPTGRGNQPQHF.

This sequence joins TRBV11-2 and TRBJ2-1, with a weak D call TRBD1 (6 bases). Trimming cost V 0 bases and J 8 bases, with 20 bases left between them. Germline values: CDR1 SGHAT, CDR2 FQNNGV. The CDR3 consists of 17 residues. CDR3 DNA sequence: TGTGCCAGCAGCTTAGATCTGGGGGCAGGGGCTGAAGATGAGCAGTTCTTC. The encoded protein is CASSLDLGAGAEDEQFF.

This clone was detected a few times. The chain combines TRBV19 with TRBJ1-6; D remains unclear. V was shortened by 4 bases and J by 1 base, with 17 bases between the two germline ends. Germline V gene lookup returns CDR1 LNHDA and CDR2 SQIVND (reference sequence). The CDR3 has 18 amino acids. Here the CDR3 reads CASSTYPPDGSYNSPLHF. CDR3 nucleotides: TGTGCCAGTAGTACATACCCCCCGGACGGATCCTATAATTCACCCCTCCACTTT.

The chain has TRBV7-2 and TRBJ1-2, with D tentatively TRBD1 (6 bases). There are 16 residues in the CDR3. Germline assignment: CDR1 SGHTA and CDR2 FQGNSA. V was pared by 1 base and J by 5 bases, with 17 bases between. The CDR3 region is CASSLVDGRGVYGYTF. In DNA, the CDR3 is TGTGCCAGCAGCTTAGTAGATGGCAGGGGCGTTTATGGCTACACCTTC.

This clone appeared a single time. The V gene is TRBV12-5, the J gene TRBJ1-5; D is undetermined. Germline V gene data show CDR1 as LGHNT and CDR2 as FRNRAP. The CDR3 sequence is 19 residues long. With 1 base removed from V and 0 bases from J, the gap between germline ends came to 19 bases. CDR3 coding DNA: TGTGCTAGTGGTTTGGCGCCCGGCACAGACCCCTATAGCAATCAGCCCCAGCATTTT. This encodes CASGLAPGTDPYSNQPQHF. Supplemented by reference TRBV12-5 and TRBJ1-5, the full variable domain reads DARVTQTPRHKVTEMGQEVTMRCQPILGHNTVFWYRQTMMQGLELLAYFRNRAPLDDSGMPKDRFSAEMPDATLATLKIQPSEPRDSAVYFCASGLAPGTDPYSNQPQHFGDGTRLSIL.

This clone was observed a single time. The chain recombines TRBV5-1 with TRBJ2-6; D remains unclear. The CDR3 spans 16 residues. V was clipped by 0 bases and J by 0 bases, with 7 bases between them. Germline-derived CDR1 and CDR2 are SGHRS and YFSETQ. This CDR3 reads CASSLEGFSGANVLTF. The CDR3 coding sequence is TGCGCCAGCAGCTTGGAAGGGTTCTCTGGGGCCAACGTCCTGACTTTC.

The gene calls are TRBV2 and TRBJ1-1; 10 nucleotides match TRBD1. Germline V lookup: CDR1 SNHLY, CDR2 FYNNEI. The CDR3 has 15 residues. The junction had 7 bases not matched to a gene; V was cut back by 6 bases and J by 3 bases. In DNA form, the CDR3 reads TGTGCCAGCAGCGAACGGGACAGGGGATACACTGAAGCTTTCTTT. Translating it yields CASSERDRGYTEAFF.

The chain combines TRBV30 with TRBJ1-2; D not certain. Looked up from germline, CDR1 is GTSNPN and CDR2 is SVGIG (reference sequence). V was shortened by 5 bases and J by 3 bases, with 19 bases between the two germline ends. The CDR3 is made up of 15 amino acids. CDR3 sequence (DNA): TGTGCCTGGGCTCGGGATCCTACTTCTGACTATGGCTACACCTTC. It yields the protein CAWARDPTSDYGYTF.

V usage is TRBV7-8 and J usage is TRBJ1-4, with a possible D match to TRBD1 (6 bases). The CDR3 has 14 residues. Trimming took 7 bases from V and 11 from J, leaving 20 bases between them. In germline, CDR1 is SGHVS, CDR2 FQNEAQ. The CDR3 region is CASTRTAGFRKLFF. CDR3 coding DNA: TGTGCCAGCACCAGGACAGCGGGGTTTAGGAAACTGTTTTTT. Full variable domain (missing parts from reference TRBV7-8 and TRBJ1-4): GAGVSQSPRYKVAKRGQDVALRCDPISGHVSLFWYQQALGQGPEFLTYFQNEAQLDKSGLPSDRFFAERPEGSVSTLKIQRTQQEDSAVYLCASTRTAGFRKLFFGSGTQLSVL.

CDR3 amino acids: CASSDWSIEAFF. In DNA, the CDR3 is TGTGCCAGCAGTGATTGGTCGATTGAAGCTTTCTTT. The chain couples TRBV2 to TRBJ1-1; D is uncertain. V shed 3 bases and J shed 7 bases, with 9 bases lying between them. The CDR3 sequence is 12 residues long. Germline values: CDR1 SNHLY, CDR2 FYNNEI.